This section outlines one T cell receptor beta chain sequence together with its context. Its specificity is not known. The CDR3 runs to 15 residues. Germline assignment: CDR1 SNHLY and CDR2 FYNNEI. The ends were cut back, 6 bases at V and 4 bases at J, with 18 bases in the middle. After extraction with the RNeasy kit, roughly 0.5 to 1 ug of the RNA was reverse transcribed using random hexamers. TCRdb re-called the immunoSEQ multiplex PCR reads through MiXCR, storing one row per CDR3 protein. Of 150,000 to 190,000 distinct CDR3 sequences listed, less than 97% are singletons. CD8+ and CD4+ T cells taken from blood had their TCR beta sequenced. It was treatment-naive patients with stable or active relapsing-remitting disease who made up the multiple sclerosis controls. Bulk CD8+ and CD4+ cells came from magnetic negative isolation; CD8+ TEMRA by FACS. This entry comes from a study of CD8 T cells in Susac syndrome. Broader study findings: As the study acknowledged, the number of individuals who were part of its TCR sequencing and HLA analysis was relatively small.

The chain has TRBV2 and TRBJ1-2, with D perhaps matching TRBD1 (6 bases). Sequenced: CD8+ T cells from PBMCs. The TCR comes from a human donor with multiple sclerosis. DNA for the CDR3: TGTGCCAGCAGGCCACATAAGGGGGACGGCTATGGCTACACCTTC. The encoded protein is CASRPHKGDGYGYTF. The complete variable domain, with remaining parts taken from reference TRBV2 and TRBJ1-2, reads EPEVTQTPSHQVTQMGQEVILRCVPISNHLYFYWYRQILGQKVEFLVSFYNNEISEKSEIFDDQFSVERPDGSNFTLKIRSTKLEDSAMYFCASRPHKGDGYGYTFGSGTRLTVV.